This T cell receptor (beta chain) was captured by sequencing in a study of spatial heterogeneity in lung cancer. Documented time point: blood at routine non-recurrence follow-up after resection. Material for sequencing was whole RNA from tumor, nontumor lung or frozen PBMC, left unsorted. Each CDR3 protein is one row after TCRdb ran MiXCR on the 5' RACE reads. Of approximately 16,000 distinct CDR3 sequences listed, about 6% were seen once; the top ten hold 20% to 30%. Trimming left V 2 bases short and J 0 bases short, with 8 bases between. The CDR3 contains 14 residues. Germline values: CDR1 ENHRY, CDR2 SYGVKD. This clonotype has ten or more counts. Its matching antigen is unknown. Study-level points and caveats: Ubiquitous expanded tumor TCRs appeared in blood more at resection than follow-up.

This specimen consisted of PBMCs, obtained at follow-up. The rearrangement uses TRBV10-3 and TRBJ2-7; D remains unclear. The TCR originated in a male donor with early-stage non-small cell lung cancer. CDR3 bases: TGTGCCATCAGTGAGGGCCCTCGCTCCTACGAGCAGTACTTC. This encodes CAISEGPRSYEQYF.